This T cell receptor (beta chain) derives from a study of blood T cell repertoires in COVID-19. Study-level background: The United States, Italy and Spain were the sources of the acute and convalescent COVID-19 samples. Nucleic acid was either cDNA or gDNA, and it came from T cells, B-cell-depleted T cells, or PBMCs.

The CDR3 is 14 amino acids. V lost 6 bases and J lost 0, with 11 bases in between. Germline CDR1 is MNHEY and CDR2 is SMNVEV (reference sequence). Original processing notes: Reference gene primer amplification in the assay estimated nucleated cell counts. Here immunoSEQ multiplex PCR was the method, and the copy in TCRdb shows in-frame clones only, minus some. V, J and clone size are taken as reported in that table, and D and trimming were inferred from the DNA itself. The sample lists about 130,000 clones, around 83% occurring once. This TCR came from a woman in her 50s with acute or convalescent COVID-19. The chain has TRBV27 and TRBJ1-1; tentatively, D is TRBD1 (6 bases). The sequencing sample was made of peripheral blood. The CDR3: CASRRQELNTEAFF. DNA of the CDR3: TGTGCCAGCAGACGACAGGAATTGAACACTGAAGCTTTCTTT.